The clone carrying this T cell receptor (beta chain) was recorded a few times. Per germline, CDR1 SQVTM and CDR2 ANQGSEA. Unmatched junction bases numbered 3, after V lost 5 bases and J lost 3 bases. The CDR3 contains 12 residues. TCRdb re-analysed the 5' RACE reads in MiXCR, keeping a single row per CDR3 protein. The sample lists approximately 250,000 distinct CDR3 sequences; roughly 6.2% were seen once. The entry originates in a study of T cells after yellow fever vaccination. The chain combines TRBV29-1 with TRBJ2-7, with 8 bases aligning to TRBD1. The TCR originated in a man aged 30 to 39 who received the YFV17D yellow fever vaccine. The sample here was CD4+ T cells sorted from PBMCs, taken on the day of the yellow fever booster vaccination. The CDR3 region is CSVSQGGYEQYF. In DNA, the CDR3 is TGCAGCGTTTCACAGGGGGGCTACGAGCAGTACTTC.